These 5 T cell receptor beta chains originate from one sample sequenced in a study of blood T cell repertoires in COVID-19. The table came from immunoSEQ multiplex PCR; TCRdb's copy has only in-frame clones and leaves some out. Among almost 350,000 clones listed, about 92% were seen once. The sample comprised peripheral blood. The source is a woman aged 55 to 70 with COVID-19, enrolled during active disease.

J is TRBJ2-5 and V is TRBV5-1, with 10 bases aligning to TRBD1. CDR1 is SGHRS, CDR2 YFSETQ, per germline. After removal of 4 bases from V and 2 bases from J, the junction contained 5 bases not matched to a gene. This CDR3 contains 15 residues. For the CDR3, the DNA is TGCGCCAGCAGCCGGGACAGGGGAGGGCAAGAGACCCAGTACTTC. It is translated as CASSRDRGGQETQYF. The complete variable domain, with remaining parts taken from reference TRBV5-1 and TRBJ2-5, reads KAGVTQTPRYLIKTRGQQVTLSCSPISGHRSVSWYQQTPGQGLQFLFEYFSETQRNKGNFPGRFSGRQFSNSRSEMNVSTLELGDSALYLCASSRDRGGQETQYFGPGTRLLVL.

The chain combines TRBV9 with TRBJ2-7; tentatively, D is TRBD1 (6 bases). CDR1 is SGDLS, CDR2 YYNGEE, per germline. Trimming left V 8 bases short and J 0 bases short, with 15 bases between. This CDR3 is 14 amino acids long. The CDR3 DNA follows: TGTGCCAGTGGCCCCGGACAGTTCTCCTACGAGCAGTACTTC. Translated: CASGPGQFSYEQYF. Supplemented by reference TRBV9 and TRBJ2-7, the full variable domain reads DSGVTQTPKHLITATGQRVTLRCSPRSGDLSVYWYQQSLDQGLQFLIQYYNGEERAKGNILERFSAQQFPDLHSELNLSSLELGDSALYFCASGPGQFSYEQYFGPGTRLTVT.

The chain couples TRBV4-2 to TRBJ1-6, with a possible D match to TRBD1 (5 bases). The V gene lost 4 bases and the J gene lost 7 bases, with 14 bases spanning the gap. This CDR3 is 15 amino acids long. Per germline, CDR1 LGHNA and CDR2 YNFKEQ. The CDR3 spells CASSPGTAGNSPLHF. The CDR3, as DNA: TGTGCCAGCAGCCCAGGGACCGCGGGAAATTCACCCCTCCACTTT.

The rearrangement uses TRBV7-2 and TRBJ1-3; D is unclear. The CDR3 spans 14 residues. Per the germline V gene, CDR1 is SGHTA and CDR2 is FQGNSA. With 3 bases removed from V and 4 bases from J, the gap between germline ends came to 10 bases. The CDR3 region has the DNA TGTGCCAGCAGCTTTGGCCCTCTCGGAAACACCATATATTTT. Protein: CASSFGPLGNTIYF.

J is TRBJ1-2 and V is TRBV4-1; perhaps TRBD1 as D (5 bases). The V gene lost 3 bases and the J gene lost 0 bases, with 17 bases spanning the gap. CDR1 and CDR2 from the germline V gene are MGHRA and YSYEKL. The CDR3 runs to 17 residues. In DNA form, the CDR3 reads TGCGCCAGCAGCCAGCCTAAGGGGCCTTCCACTAACTATGGCTACACCTTC. Its translation is CASSQPKGPSTNYGYTF.